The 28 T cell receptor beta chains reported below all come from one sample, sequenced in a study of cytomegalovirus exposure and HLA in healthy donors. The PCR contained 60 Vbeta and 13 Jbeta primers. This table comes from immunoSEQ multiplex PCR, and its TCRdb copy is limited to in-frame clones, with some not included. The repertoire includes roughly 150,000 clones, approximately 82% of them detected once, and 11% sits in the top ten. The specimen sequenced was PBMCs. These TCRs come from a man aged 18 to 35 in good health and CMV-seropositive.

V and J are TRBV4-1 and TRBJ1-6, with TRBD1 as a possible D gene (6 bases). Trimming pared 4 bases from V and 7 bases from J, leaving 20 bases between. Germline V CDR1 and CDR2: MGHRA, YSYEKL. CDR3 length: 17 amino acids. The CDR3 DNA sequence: TGCGCCAGCAGCCCGCAATGGGACACCGTTGCGAATTCACCCCTCCACTTT. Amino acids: CASSPQWDTVANSPLHF.

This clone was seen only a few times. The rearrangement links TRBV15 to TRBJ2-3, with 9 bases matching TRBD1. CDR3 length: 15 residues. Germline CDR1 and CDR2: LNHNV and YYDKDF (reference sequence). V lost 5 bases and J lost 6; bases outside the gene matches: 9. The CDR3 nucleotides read TGTGCCACCAGCCTAGGGACAGGGATCTTTGATACGCAGTATTTT. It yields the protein CATSLGTGIFDTQYF.

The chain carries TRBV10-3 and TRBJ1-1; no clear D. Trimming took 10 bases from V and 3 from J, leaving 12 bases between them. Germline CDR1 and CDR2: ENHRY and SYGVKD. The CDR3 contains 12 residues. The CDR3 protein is CATAGLDTEAFF. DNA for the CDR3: TGTGCCACCGCGGGATTGGACACTGAAGCTTTCTTT.

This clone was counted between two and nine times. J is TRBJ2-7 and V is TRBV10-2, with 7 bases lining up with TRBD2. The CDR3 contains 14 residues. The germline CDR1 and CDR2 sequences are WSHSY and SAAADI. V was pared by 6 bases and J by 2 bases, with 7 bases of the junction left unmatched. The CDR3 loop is CASSQGLGTYEQYF. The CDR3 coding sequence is TGCGCCAGCAGCCAAGGACTAGGCACCTACGAGCAGTACTTC.

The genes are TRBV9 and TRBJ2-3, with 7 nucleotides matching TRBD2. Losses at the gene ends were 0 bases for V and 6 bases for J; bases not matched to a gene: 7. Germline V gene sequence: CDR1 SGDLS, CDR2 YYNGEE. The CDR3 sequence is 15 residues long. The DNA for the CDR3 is TGTGCCAGCAGCGTAGGGGCGGGAGTCGCGGATACGCAGTATTTT. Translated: CASSVGAGVADTQYF.

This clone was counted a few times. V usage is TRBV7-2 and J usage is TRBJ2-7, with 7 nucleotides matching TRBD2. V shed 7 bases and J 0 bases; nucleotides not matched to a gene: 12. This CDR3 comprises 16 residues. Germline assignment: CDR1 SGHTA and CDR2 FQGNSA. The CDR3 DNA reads TGTGCCAGCACCTCCATGCATAGCGGGTACTCCTACGAGCAGTACTTC. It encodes CASTSMHSGYSYEQYF.

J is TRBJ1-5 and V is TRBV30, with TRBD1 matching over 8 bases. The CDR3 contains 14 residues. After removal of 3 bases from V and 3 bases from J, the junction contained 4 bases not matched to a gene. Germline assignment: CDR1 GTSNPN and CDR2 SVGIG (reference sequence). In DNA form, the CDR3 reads TGTGCCTGGAGCCAGGGGGCGGACAATCAGCCCCAGCATTTT. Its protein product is CAWSQGADNQPQHF. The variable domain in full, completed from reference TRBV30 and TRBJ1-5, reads SQTIHQWPATLVQPVGSPLSLECTVEGTSNPNLYWYRQAAGRGLQLLFYSVGIGQISSEVPQNLSASRPQDRQFILSSKKLLLSDSGFYLCAWSQGADNQPQHFGDGTRLSIL.

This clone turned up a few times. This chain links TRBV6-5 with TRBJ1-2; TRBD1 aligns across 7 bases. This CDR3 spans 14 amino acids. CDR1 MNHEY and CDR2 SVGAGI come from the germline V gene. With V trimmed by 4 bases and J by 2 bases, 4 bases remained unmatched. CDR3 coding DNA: TGTGCCAGCAGTTTACAGGGGCGAAACTATGGCTACACCTTC. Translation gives CASSLQGRNYGYTF.

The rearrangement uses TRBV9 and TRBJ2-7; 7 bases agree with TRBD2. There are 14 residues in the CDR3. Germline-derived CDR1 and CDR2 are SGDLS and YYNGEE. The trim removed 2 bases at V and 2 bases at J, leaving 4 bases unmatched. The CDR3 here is CASSVSGATYEQYF. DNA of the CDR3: TGTGCCAGCAGCGTCAGCGGGGCAACCTACGAGCAGTACTTC.

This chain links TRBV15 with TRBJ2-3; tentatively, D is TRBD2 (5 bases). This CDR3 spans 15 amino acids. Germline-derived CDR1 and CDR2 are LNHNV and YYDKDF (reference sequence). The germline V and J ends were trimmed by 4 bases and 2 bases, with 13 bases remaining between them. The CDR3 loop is CATSTGKWYTDTQYF. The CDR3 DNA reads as TGTGCCACCAGCACCGGGAAATGGTACACAGATACGCAGTATTTT.

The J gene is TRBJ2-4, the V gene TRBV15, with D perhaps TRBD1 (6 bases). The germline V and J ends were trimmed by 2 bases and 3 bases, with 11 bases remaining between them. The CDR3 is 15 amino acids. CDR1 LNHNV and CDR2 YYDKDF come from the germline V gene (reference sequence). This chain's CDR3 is CATSRPGVVKNIQYF. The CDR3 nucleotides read TGTGCCACCAGCAGACCAGGGGTGGTCAAAAACATTCAGTACTTC. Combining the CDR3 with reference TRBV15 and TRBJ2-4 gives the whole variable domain DAMVIQNPRYQVTQFGKPVTLSCSQTLNHNVMYWYQQKSSQAPKLLFHYYDKDFNNEADTPDNFQSRRPNTSFCFLDIRSPGLGDTAMYLCATSRPGVVKNIQYFGAGTRLSVL.

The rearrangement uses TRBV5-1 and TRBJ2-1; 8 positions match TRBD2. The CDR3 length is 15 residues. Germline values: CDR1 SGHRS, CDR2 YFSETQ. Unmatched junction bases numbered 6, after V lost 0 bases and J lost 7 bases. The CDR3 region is CASSLEVAGLNEQFF. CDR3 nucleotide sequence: TGCGCCAGCAGCTTGGAGGTAGCGGGATTAAATGAGCAGTTCTTC.

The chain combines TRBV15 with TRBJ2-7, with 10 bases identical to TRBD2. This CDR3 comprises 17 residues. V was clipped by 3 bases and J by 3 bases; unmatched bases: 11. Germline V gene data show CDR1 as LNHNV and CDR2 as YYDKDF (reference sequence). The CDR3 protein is CATSRGVTSGKVYEQYF. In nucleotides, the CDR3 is TGTGCCACCAGCAGGGGGGTAACTAGCGGGAAGGTCTACGAGCAGTACTTC.

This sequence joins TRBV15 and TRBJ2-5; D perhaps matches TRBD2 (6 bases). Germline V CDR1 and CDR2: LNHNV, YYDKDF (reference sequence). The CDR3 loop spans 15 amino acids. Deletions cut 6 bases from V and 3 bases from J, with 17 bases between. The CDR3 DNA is TGTGCCACCAGACGCGACGGGAGCTTCGAAGAGACCCAGTACTTC. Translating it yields CATRRDGSFEETQYF.

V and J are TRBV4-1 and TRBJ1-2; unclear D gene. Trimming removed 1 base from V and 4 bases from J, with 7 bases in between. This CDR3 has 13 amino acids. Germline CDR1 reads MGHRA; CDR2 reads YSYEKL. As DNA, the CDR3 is TGCGCCAGCAGCCAAGCCTTTTCCTATGGCTACACCTTC. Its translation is CASSQAFSYGYTF.

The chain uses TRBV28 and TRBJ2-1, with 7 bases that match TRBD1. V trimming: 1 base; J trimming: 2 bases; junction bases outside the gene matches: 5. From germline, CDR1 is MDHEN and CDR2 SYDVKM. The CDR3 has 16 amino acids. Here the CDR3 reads CASSLFYGTAYNEQFF. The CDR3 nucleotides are TGTGCCAGCAGTTTATTTTACGGGACAGCCTACAATGAGCAGTTCTTC.

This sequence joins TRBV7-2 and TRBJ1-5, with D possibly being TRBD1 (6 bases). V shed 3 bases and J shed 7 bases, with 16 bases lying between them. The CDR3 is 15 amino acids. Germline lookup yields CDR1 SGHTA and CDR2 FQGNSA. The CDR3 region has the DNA TGTGCCAGCAGCTTCATCACAGGGCGTGGACAGCCCCAGCATTTT. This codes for CASSFITGRGQPQHF.

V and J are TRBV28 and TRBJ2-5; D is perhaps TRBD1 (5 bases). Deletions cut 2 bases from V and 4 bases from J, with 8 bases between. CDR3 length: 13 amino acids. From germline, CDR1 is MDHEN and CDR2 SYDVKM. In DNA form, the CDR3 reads TGTGCCAGCAGTTTAAGAAGGGGAGAGACCCAGTACTTC. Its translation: CASSLRRGETQYF.

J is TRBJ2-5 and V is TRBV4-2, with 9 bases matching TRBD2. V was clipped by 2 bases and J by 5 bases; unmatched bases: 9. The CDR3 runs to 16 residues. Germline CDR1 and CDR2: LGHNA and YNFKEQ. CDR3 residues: CASSQKGAREGETQYF. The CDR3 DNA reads TGTGCCAGCAGCCAAAAAGGCGCGCGGGAGGGCGAGACCCAGTACTTC.

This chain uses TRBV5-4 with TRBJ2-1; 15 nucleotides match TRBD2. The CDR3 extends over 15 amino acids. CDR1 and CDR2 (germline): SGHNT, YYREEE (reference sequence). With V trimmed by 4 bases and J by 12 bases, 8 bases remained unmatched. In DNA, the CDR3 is TGTGCCAGCAGCACCGGACTAGCGGGAGGGCGAAGGCAGTTCTTC. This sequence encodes CASSTGLAGGRRQFF.

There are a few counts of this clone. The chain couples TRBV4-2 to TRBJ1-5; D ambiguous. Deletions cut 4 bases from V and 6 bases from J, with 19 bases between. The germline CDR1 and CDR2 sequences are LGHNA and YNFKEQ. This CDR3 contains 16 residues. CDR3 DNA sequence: TGTGCCAGCAGCCCCTCACTTTCCTGGCGGGGTCAGCCCCAGCATTTT. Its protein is CASSPSLSWRGQPQHF.

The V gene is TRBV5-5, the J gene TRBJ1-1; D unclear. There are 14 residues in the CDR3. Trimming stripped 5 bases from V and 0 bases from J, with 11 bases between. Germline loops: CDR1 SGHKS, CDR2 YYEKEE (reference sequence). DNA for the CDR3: TGTGCCAGCAGGCCCCGAGGTTTGAACACTGAAGCTTTCTTT. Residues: CASRPRGLNTEAFF. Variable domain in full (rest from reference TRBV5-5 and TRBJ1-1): DAGVTQSPTHLIKTRGQQVTLRCSPISGHKSVSWYQQVLGQGPQFIFQYYEKEERGRGNFPDRFSARQFPNYSSELNVNALLLGDSALYLCASRPRGLNTEAFFGQGTRLTVV.

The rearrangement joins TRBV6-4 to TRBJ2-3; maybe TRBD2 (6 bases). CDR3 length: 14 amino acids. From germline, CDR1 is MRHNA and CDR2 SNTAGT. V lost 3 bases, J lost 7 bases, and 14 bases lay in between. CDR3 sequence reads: CASSEGLGSNTQYF. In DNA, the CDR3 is TGTGCCAGCAGTGAGGGACTTGGCAGCAATACGCAGTATTTT.

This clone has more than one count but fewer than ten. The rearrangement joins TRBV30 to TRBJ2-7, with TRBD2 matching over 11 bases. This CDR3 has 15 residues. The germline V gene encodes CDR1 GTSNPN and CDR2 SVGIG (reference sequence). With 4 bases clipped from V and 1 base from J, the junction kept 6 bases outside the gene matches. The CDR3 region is CAWTLLAGVSYEQYF. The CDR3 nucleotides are TGTGCCTGGACCCTACTAGCGGGAGTATCCTACGAGCAGTACTTC.

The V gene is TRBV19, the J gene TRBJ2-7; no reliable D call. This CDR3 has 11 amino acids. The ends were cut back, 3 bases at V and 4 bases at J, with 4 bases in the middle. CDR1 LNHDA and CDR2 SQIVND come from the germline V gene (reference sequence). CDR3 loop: CASSIEYEQYF. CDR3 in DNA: TGTGCCAGTAGTATCGAGTACGAGCAGTACTTC.

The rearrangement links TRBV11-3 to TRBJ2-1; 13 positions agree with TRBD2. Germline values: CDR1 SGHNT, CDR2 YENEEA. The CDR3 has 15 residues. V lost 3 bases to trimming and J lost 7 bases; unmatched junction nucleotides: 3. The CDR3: CASSFGTSGINEQFF. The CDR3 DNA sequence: TGTGCCAGCAGCTTTGGGACTAGCGGGATAAATGAGCAGTTCTTC. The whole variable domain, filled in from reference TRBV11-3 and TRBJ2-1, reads EAGVVQSPRYKIIEKKQPVAFWCNPISGHNTLYWYLQNLGQGPELLIRYENEEAVDDSQLPKDRFSAERLKGVDSTLKIQPAELGDSAVYLCASSFGTSGINEQFFGPGTRLTVL.

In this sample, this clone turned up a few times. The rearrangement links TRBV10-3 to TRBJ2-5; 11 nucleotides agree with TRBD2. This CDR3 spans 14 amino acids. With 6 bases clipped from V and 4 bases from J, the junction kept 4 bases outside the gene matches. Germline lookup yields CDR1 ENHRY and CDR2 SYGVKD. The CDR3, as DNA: TGTGCCATCAGCGCCGGGACTAGCGGAGAGACCCAGTACTTC. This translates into CAISAGTSGETQYF.

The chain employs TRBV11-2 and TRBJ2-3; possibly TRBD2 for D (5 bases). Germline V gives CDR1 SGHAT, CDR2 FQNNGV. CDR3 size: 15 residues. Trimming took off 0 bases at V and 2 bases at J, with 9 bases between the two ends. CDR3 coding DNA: TGTGCCAGCAGCTTAGAGCTAGCCGCCACAGATACGCAGTATTTT. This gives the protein CASSLELAATDTQYF.